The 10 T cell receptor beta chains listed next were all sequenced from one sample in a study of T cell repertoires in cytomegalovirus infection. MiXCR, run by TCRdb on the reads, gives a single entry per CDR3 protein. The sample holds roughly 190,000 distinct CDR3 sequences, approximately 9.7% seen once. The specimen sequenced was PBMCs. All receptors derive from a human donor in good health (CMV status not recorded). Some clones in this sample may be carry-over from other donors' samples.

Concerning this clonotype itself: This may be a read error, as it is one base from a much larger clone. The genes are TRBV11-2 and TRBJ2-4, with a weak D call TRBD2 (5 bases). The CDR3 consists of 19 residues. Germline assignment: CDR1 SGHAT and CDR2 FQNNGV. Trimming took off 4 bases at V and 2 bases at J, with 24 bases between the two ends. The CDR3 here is CASSSSVYMKTGTKNIQYF. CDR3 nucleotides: TGTGCCAGCAGCTCAAGCGTTTATATGAAAACGGGGACCAAAAACATTCAGTACTTC.

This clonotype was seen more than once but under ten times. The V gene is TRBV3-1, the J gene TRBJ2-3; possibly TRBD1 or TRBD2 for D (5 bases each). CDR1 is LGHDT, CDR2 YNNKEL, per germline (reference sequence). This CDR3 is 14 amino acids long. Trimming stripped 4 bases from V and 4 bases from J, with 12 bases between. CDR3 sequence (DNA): TGTGCCAGCAGCCGGGGGAGTAGGGCAGATACGCAGTATTTT. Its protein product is CASSRGSRADTQYF.

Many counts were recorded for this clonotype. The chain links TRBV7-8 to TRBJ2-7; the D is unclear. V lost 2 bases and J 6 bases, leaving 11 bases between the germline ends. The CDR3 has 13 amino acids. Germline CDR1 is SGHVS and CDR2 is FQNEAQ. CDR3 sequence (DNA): TGTGCCAGCAGCTTATTACTTCTTCCCGAGCAGTACTTC. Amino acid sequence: CASSLLLLPEQYF.

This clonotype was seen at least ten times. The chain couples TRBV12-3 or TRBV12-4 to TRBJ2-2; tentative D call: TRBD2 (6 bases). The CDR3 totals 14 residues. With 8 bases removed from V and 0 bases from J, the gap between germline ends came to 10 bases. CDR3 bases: TGTGCCAGCCGACGGGAGACGAACACCGGGGAGCTGTTTTTT. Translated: CASRRETNTGELFF.

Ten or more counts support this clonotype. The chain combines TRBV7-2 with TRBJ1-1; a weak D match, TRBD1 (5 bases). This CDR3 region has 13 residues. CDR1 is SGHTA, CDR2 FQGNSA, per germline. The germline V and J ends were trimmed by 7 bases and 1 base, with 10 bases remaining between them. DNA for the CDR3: TGTGCCAGCACCTGGGGCAGGAACACTGAAGCTTTCTTT. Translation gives CASTWGRNTEAFF.

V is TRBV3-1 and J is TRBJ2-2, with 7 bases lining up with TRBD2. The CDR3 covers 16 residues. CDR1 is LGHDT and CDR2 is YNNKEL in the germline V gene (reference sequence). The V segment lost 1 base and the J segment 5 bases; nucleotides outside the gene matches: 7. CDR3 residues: CASSQVPLARTGELFF. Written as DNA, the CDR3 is TGTGCCAGCAGCCAAGTACCACTAGCGAGAACCGGGGAGCTGTTTTTT.

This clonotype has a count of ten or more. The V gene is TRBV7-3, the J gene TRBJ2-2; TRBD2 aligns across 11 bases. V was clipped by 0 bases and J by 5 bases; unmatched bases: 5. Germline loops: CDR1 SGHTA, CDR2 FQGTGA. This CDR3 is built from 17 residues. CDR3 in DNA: TGTGCCAGCAGCTTAACGACTAGCGGGATGGTAACCGGGGAGCTGTTTTTT. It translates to CASSLTTSGMVTGELFF.

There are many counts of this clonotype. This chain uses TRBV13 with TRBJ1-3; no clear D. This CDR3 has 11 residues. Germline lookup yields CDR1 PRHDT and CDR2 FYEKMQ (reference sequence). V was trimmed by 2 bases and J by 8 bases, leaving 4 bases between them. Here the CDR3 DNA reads TGTGCCAGCAGCTTATGGGACACCATATATTTT. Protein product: CASSLWDTIYF.

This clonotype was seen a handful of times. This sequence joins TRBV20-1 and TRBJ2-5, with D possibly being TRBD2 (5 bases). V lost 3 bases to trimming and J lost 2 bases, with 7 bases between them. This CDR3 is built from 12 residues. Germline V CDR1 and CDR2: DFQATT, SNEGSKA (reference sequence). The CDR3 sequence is CSASRGQETQYF. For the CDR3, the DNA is TGCAGTGCTAGTCGAGGGCAAGAGACCCAGTACTTC.

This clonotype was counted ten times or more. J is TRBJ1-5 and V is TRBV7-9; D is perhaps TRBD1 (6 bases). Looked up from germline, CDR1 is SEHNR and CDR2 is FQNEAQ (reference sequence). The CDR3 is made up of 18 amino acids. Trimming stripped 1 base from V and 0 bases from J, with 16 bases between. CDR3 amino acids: CASSLGTGFLGSNQPQHF. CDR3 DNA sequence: TGTGCCAGCAGCTTAGGTACAGGGTTTTTGGGTAGCAATCAGCCCCAGCATTTT.